This T cell receptor (beta chain) was sequenced during a study of blood T cell repertoires in COVID-19. The ends lost 6 bases at V and 4 bases at J; junction bases unmatched: 10. The CDR3 consists of 15 residues. The germline V gene encodes CDR1 MNHNY and CDR2 SVGAGI (reference sequence). The protocol was immunoSEQ multiplex PCR, while the TCRdb copy is restricted to in-frame clones and leaves out a portion. This sample yields about 76,000 clones, of which 75% to 85% are seen a single time; about 16% belongs to the top ten. The chain couples TRBV6-6 to TRBJ2-7; 9 bases are a match to TRBD1. The sequence came from a human donor in a cohort sampled during active COVID-19. Sequenced input: peripheral blood. The CDR3 loop reads CASSLNGGQGYEQYF. As DNA, the CDR3 is TGTGCCAGCAGCTTAAATGGGGGACAGGGTTACGAGCAGTACTTC.